These 6 T cell receptor beta chains were sequenced from one sample in a study of blood T cell repertoires in COVID-19. TCRdb's copy holds only in-frame clones and misses some; the assay was immunoSEQ multiplex PCR. The table includes 250,000 to 350,000 clones, around 82% detected once. Input material: peripheral blood. Source of these receptors: a woman aged 45-65 years with acute or convalescent COVID-19.

This sequence joins TRBV12-3 or TRBV12-4 and TRBJ1-2; no firm D call. Trimming cost V 6 bases and J 8 bases, with 13 bases left between them. This CDR3 has 12 residues. The CDR3 nucleotides are TGTGCCAGCAGATCCGGTCCGGGAGGCTACACCTTC. This encodes CASRSGPGGYTF.

This chain joins TRBV5-1 and TRBJ2-5, with TRBD2 as a possible D gene (6 bases). The length of the CDR3 is 15 residues. Germline V lookup: CDR1 SGHRS, CDR2 YFSETQ. The V and J ends lost 0 bases and 2 bases respectively, with 11 bases between them. The CDR3 DNA is TGCGCCAGCAGCTTGGGGACTGGGGGGCAAGAGACCCAGTACTTC. Translated, it gives CASSLGTGGQETQYF.

This chain links TRBV5-1 with TRBJ2-7; 12 nucleotides line up with TRBD2. This CDR3 is 16 amino acids long. The junction had 10 bases not matched to a gene; V was cut back by 3 bases and J by 6 bases. Looked up from germline, CDR1 is SGHRS and CDR2 is YFSETQ. In DNA, the CDR3 is TGCGCCAGCAGCTCCCTAGCGGGAGGGCCCTCGGGCGAGCAGTACTTC. Amino acid sequence: CASSSLAGGPSGEQYF.

This chain uses TRBV30 with TRBJ1-2, with a possible D match to TRBD1 (6 bases). The V end lost 7 bases, the J end lost 3 bases, and 15 bases lay between the germline ends. The length of the CDR3 is 13 residues. Germline loops: CDR1 GTSNPN, CDR2 SVGIG (reference sequence). DNA for the CDR3: TGTGCCTCGTCACAGGGAAAGGACTATGGCTACACCTTC. This translates into CASSQGKDYGYTF.

The rearrangement uses TRBV28 and TRBJ1-5; D gene uncertain. CDR1 MDHEN and CDR2 SYDVKM come from the germline V gene. The CDR3 spans 13 residues. Trimming pared 6 bases from V and 0 bases from J, leaving 6 bases between. CDR3 in DNA: TGTGCCAGCAGCTCAGGTAGCAATCAGCCCCAGCATTTT. This codes for CASSSGSNQPQHF.

The sample holds a few counts of this clone. This chain connects TRBV7-7 to TRBJ2-3; tentatively, D is TRBD1 (5 bases). In germline, CDR1 is SSHAT, CDR2 FNYEAQ (reference sequence). V dropped 1 base and J dropped 3 bases, with 11 bases sitting between them. CDR3 length: 15 amino acids. CDR3 amino acids: CASSLGVGVTDTQYF. The CDR3 DNA is TGTGCCAGCAGCTTAGGAGTAGGGGTGACAGATACGCAGTATTTT.